These 18 T cell receptor beta chains share one sample of origin, sequenced in a study of blood T cell repertoires in COVID-19. Generated by immunoSEQ multiplex PCR, the TCRdb table keeps only in-frame clones and is missing some. The sample contains about 120,000 clones, just over 90% of which appear only once. Material for sequencing was peripheral blood. The receptors shown here come from a human donor with active COVID-19. The donor label of this sample is uncertain.

This clone was observed a single time. The V call is TRBV7-9, the J call TRBJ1-1; D is ambiguous. The germline V gene encodes CDR1 SEHNR and CDR2 FQNEAQ (reference sequence). With 7 bases removed from V and 11 bases from J, the gap between germline ends came to 17 bases. The CDR3 sequence is 12 residues long. CDR3 in amino acids: CASNNGPAAAFF. In nucleotides, the CDR3 is TGTGCCAGCAATAACGGTCCTGCAGCGGCTTTCTTT. Filled out from reference TRBV7-9 and TRBJ1-1, the complete variable domain reads DTGVSQNPRHKITKRGQNVTFRCDPISEHNRLYWYRQTLGQGPEFLTYFQNEAQLEKSRLLSDRFSAERPKGSFSTLEIQRTEQGDSAMYLCASNNGPAAAFFGQGTRLTVV.

This clone occurred once. The chain couples TRBV6-5 to TRBJ2-3; unclear D gene. This CDR3 has 14 amino acids. Looked up from germline, CDR1 is MNHEY and CDR2 is SVGAGI. V lost 6 bases, J lost 6 bases, and 16 bases lay in between. CDR3 sequence (DNA): TGTGCCAGCAGCAGGCCGAACCCTAAGGATACGCAGTATTTT. It codes for CASSRPNPKDTQYF.

The V call is TRBV6-5, the J call TRBJ1-2; 9 bases are a match to TRBD1. Trimming at V came to 4 bases and at J to 4 bases, leaving 7 bases not matched to a gene. Germline V lookup: CDR1 MNHEY, CDR2 SVGAGI. The CDR3 spans 15 residues. This CDR3 is CASSWTGDLFYGYTF. The CDR3 nucleotides are TGTGCCAGCAGTTGGACAGGGGACTTATTCTATGGCTACACCTTC.

This clone was recorded once. V gene TRBV6-1 combines with J gene TRBJ1-1; 8 nucleotides agree with TRBD1. CDR1 and CDR2 (germline): MNHNS, SASEGT. The CDR3 has 14 residues. J gave up 3 bases and V 3 bases, and 3 bases lay outside the gene matches. The DNA for the CDR3 is TGTGCCAGCAGTGATGACAGGGGATACACTGAAGCTTTCTTT. Protein: CASSDDRGYTEAFF.

The chain has TRBV4-3 and TRBJ2-3; TRBD1 matches at 10 bases. V lost 4 bases to trimming and J lost 2 bases; unmatched junction nucleotides: 6. The CDR3 length is 16 residues. CDR1 and CDR2 from the germline V gene are LGHNA and YSLEER. The CDR3 loop is CASSLHGTGVTDTQYF. CDR3 DNA sequence: TGCGCCAGCAGCCTACACGGGACAGGGGTCACAGATACGCAGTATTTT.

This CDR3 is CASSAGTGPGNTIYF. The CDR3 nucleotides read TGTGCCAGCAGCGCCGGGACAGGGCCAGGAAACACCATATATTTT. The chain employs TRBV9 and TRBJ1-3; 9 positions agree with TRBD1. The CDR3 loop spans 15 amino acids. CDR1 and CDR2 from the germline V gene are SGDLS and YYNGEE. Losses at the gene ends were 3 bases for V and 4 bases for J; bases not matched to a gene: 5.

The chain combines TRBV19 with TRBJ1-5, with D hard to call. Looked up from germline, CDR1 is LNHDA and CDR2 is SQIVND (reference sequence). V was trimmed by 1 base and J by 1 base, leaving 11 bases between them. CDR3 length equals 16 residues. DNA for the CDR3: TGTGCCAGTAGTATAGGCGGGGATCAGAGCAATCAGCCCCAGCATTTT. Its translation: CASSIGGDQSNQPQHF.

In DNA form, the CDR3 reads TGTGCCACCAGTATGGGACAGGGAACCTACGAGCAGTACTTC. It translates to CATSMGQGTYEQYF. The J gene is TRBJ2-7, the V gene TRBV15, with TRBD1 identical over 9 bases. V was clipped by 6 bases and J by 2 bases; unmatched bases: 5. Germline V gene data show CDR1 as LNHNV and CDR2 as YYDKDF (reference sequence). The CDR3 extends over 14 amino acids.

The V and J genes are TRBV5-4 and TRBJ1-5, with D tentatively TRBD1 (6 bases). V was shortened by 7 bases and J by 2 bases, with 28 bases between the two germline ends. Germline loops: CDR1 SGHNT, CDR2 YYREEE (reference sequence). This CDR3 contains 19 residues. The CDR3 loop is CASPASSQGSGWGNQPQHF. For the CDR3, the DNA is TGTGCCAGCCCTGCTTCTTCACAGGGCTCGGGGTGGGGCAATCAGCCCCAGCATTTT. The entire variable domain, with the rest obtained from reference TRBV5-4 and TRBJ1-5, is as follows: ETGVTQSPTHLIKTRGQQVTLRCSSQSGHNTVSWYQQALGQGPQFIFQYYREEENGRGNFPPRFSGLQFPNYSSELNVNALELDDSALYLCASPASSQGSGWGNQPQHFGDGTRLSIL.

This clone appeared a single time. The genes are TRBV5-1 and TRBJ2-7; D gene unclear. Germline V lookup: CDR1 SGHRS, CDR2 YFSETQ. The V end was cut by 1 base, the J end by 2 bases, with 10 bases between. CDR3 length: 14 amino acids. CDR3 in amino acids: CASSLHPGTYEQYF. In DNA, the CDR3 is TGCGCCAGCAGCTTGCATCCGGGTACCTACGAGCAGTACTTC.

This chain connects TRBV5-5 to TRBJ1-4; 7 bases are a match to TRBD1. The germline gives CDR1 SGHKS, CDR2 YYEKEE (reference sequence). J was trimmed by 3 bases and V by 6 bases; bases with no gene match: 5. The CDR3 spans 14 residues. Here the CDR3 DNA reads TGTGCCAGCATCGGACAGGCCGCTAATGAAAAACTGTTTTTT. It translates to CASIGQAANEKLFF.

The V gene is TRBV3-1 (or the pseudogene TRBV3-2), the J gene TRBJ2-7; D might be TRBD2 (7 bases). Trimming pared 0 bases from V and 5 bases from J, leaving 17 bases between. The germline V gene encodes CDR1 LGHDT and CDR2 YNNKEL (reference sequence). There are 16 residues in the CDR3. The CDR3 reads CASSQDWGGAGNEQYF. CDR3 sequence (DNA): TGTGCCAGCAGCCAAGATTGGGGGGGGGCCGGGAACGAGCAGTACTTC.

The rearrangement joins TRBV5-4 to TRBJ1-4, with TRBD1 as a possible D gene (5 bases). V lost 3 bases to trimming and J lost 5 bases, with 14 bases between them. This CDR3 has 15 amino acids. CDR1 SGHNT and CDR2 YYREEE come from the germline V gene (reference sequence). CDR3 DNA: TGTGCCAGCAGCTCAGCGGGGGAGGGGAATGAAAAACTGTTTTTT. Translated, it gives CASSSAGEGNEKLFF.

The chain combines TRBV5-1 with TRBJ1-2; a possible D gene is TRBD1 (6 bases). Germline V gene data show CDR1 as SGHRS and CDR2 as YFSETQ. This CDR3 comprises 15 residues. With 0 bases removed from V and 0 bases from J, the gap between germline ends came to 9 bases. CDR3 in amino acids: CASSLVPGANYGYTF. As DNA, the CDR3 is TGCGCCAGCAGCTTGGTGCCAGGGGCTAACTATGGCTACACCTTC.

This chain joins TRBV7-2 and TRBJ2-1; a weak D match, TRBD1 (6 bases). The CDR3 covers 15 residues. Germline lookup yields CDR1 SGHTA and CDR2 FQGNSA. Trimming stripped 1 base from V and 0 bases from J, with 7 bases between. This CDR3 is CASSLGRGSYNEQFF. The CDR3 region has the DNA TGTGCCAGCAGCTTAGGCAGGGGCTCCTACAATGAGCAGTTCTTC. The full variable domain, in which reference TRBV7-2 and TRBJ2-1 provide the parts outside the CDR3, is GAGVSQSPSNKVTEKGKDVELRCDPISGHTALYWYRQSLGQGLEFLIYFQGNSAPDKSGLPSDRFSAERTGGSVSTLTIQRTQQEDSAVYLCASSLGRGSYNEQFFGPGTRLTVL.

The V call is TRBV10-3, the J call TRBJ1-4, with 10 bases lining up with TRBD1. The germline gives CDR1 ENHRY, CDR2 SYGVKD. The CDR3 length is 15 residues. The V segment lost 0 bases and the J segment 7 bases; nucleotides outside the gene matches: 2. The chain's CDR3 is CAISESTGGGEKLFF. DNA of the CDR3: TGTGCCATCAGTGAGTCGACAGGGGGCGGTGAAAAACTGTTTTTT.

V is TRBV29-1 and J is TRBJ2-3; D gene unclear. CDR1 SQVTM and CDR2 ANQGSEA come from the germline V gene. The germline V and J ends were trimmed by 4 bases and 3 bases, with 5 bases remaining between them. The length of the CDR3 is 11 residues. The CDR3 region has the DNA TGCAGCGTTGGCCAGACAGATACGCAGTATTTT. This encodes CSVGQTDTQYF.

V usage is TRBV27 and J usage is TRBJ1-6, with TRBD1 as a possible D gene (5 bases). Trimming pared 4 bases from V and 6 bases from J, leaving 16 bases between. The CDR3 extends over 16 amino acids. Germline assignment: CDR1 MNHEY and CDR2 SMNVEV (reference sequence). For the CDR3, the DNA is TGTGCCAGCAGTTCCTCCACGGGGGTTCCTAATTCACCCCTCCACTTT. Protein sequence: CASSSSTGVPNSPLHF.